This T cell receptor beta chain was recovered during a study of beta chain features in type 1 diabetes (dated by TCRdb to the late 2010s). Regarding the research as a whole: Mean age, gender distribution, total cell number and subset yield were not different between patients and healthy donors. A total of approximately 100 million sorted cells were examined across all samples, and the number of cells per subset was strongly correlated with RNA yield. In the study, TCRB repertoires of sorted circulating CD4+ T cell subsets from recently diagnosed type 1 diabetes patients were compared with those of matched healthy donors. Naive and central memory subsets were obtained from all 28 donors, but regulatory and stem cell-like memory subsets were isolated from only 8 patients and about eight healthy donors.

Points the paper makes about the study in general: PCR might favor shorter templates, but patient and control samples were amplified and corrected together, so any skew would affect both groups equally. Because small numbers of individuals were included in the HLA sub-analyses, any influence of HLA type on TCRB rearrangement was left unresolved. Patients with type 1 diabetes made fewer insertions and deleted more nucleotides at VDJ recombination sites, implying thymic rearrangement abnormalities. The naive, central memory and regulatory TCRB repertoires appeared to resemble one another more closely among patients than among healthy donors. A moderate but significant shortening of TCRB CDR3 length was observed in type 1 diabetes patients in all four CD4+ subsets. Because cDNA rather than genomic DNA was sequenced, highly expressing activated cells could have been over-represented, although no difference in activation and CD3 levels was found between groups.

The High Capacity cDNA Reverse Transcription Kit was used to reverse transcribe all of the isolated RNA, meaning that expressed TCRB transcripts were what got sequenced. Naive, central memory and regulatory T cell samples underwent deep immunoSEQ sequencing, averaging around 3.9 million total reads per sample. After sorted cells were lysed in RLT buffer, RNA was extracted with DNase-treated RNeasy Micro or Mini kits, with the choice depending on cell number. Each cell subset was processed separately to prevent cross-contamination, with patient and healthy donor samples processed together. The immunoSEQ multiplex PCR was used to amplify TCRB sequences from cDNA, generating 87-bp fragments that spanned the CDR3 region. Amplicons were sequenced on the Illumina HiSeq platform. As for the original processing: PCR bias was computationally corrected using synthetic template baselines, reads within Hamming distance 2 were collapsed, and singletons that could not be merged were discarded. Reads were aligned to IMGT to assign V, D and J genes, CDR3 length, and insertions or deletions at six rearrangement sites. Within each subset, clonotype counts were normalized to the number of sorted cells before true diversity and Gini coefficients were calculated with the tcR R package. The overlap coefficient, calculated on TCRB nucleotide sequences, was used to measure repertoire sharing. The immuneACCESS repertoire file appears here via TCRdb, limited to in-frame rearrangements. These files lack a portion of the clones; in checked studies, under half of the deficit traces to unresolved V genes, and the cause of the others is not known. V and J calls and clone size are as listed in that table; D and trimming were resolved from the DNA. The sample table contains about 170,000 clones; only one count was recorded for approximately 8.1% of them. About 1% of the sample lies in the top ten.

A single peripheral blood draw of around 100 mL on average was collected from each donor into heparinised tubes. Naive, central memory, regulatory and stem cell-like memory CD4+ T cells were sorted on a BD FACSAria II using a panel including CD45RO, CCR7, CD25, CD127, CD95 and CD27. A purity above 95% was achieved for all sorted populations. PBMCs were isolated right away by Lymphoprep density gradient centrifugation and were stained directly, without culture. To minimize batch effects, samples were stained and sorted in pairs, one healthy donor with one patient per experiment. A few counts support this clone. No antigen is known for it. Base qualities are not recorded, but no much larger clone differs from it by a single base. Inclusive of the bounding cysteine and phenylalanine, the CDR3 is 18 residues long. Only the CDR3 DNA is retained, 54 bases long and in frame from the first base. Compared with germline, V lacks 4 bases and J lacks 2 bases; bases without a gene match: 11. The germline V gene encodes CDR1 ENHRY and CDR2 SYGVKD.

The rearranged segments are TRBV10-3 and TRBJ2-6, with TRBD1 matching 7 junction bases. Sequenced: central memory CD4+ T cells from blood. The TCR sequence derives from a woman aged 40 to 50 with type 1 diabetes. The DNA is as follows: TGTGCCATCAGTGGGGGACAGCGAACCGGCCCTGGGGCCAACGTCCTGACTTTC. The encoded protein is CAISGGQRTGPGANVLTF.